Listed below are T cell receptor beta chains from one sample, sequenced in a study of Graves' ophthalmopathy and Graves' hyperthyroidism. In TCRdb, the multiplex PCR reads were re-called with MiXCR into one record per CDR3 protein. The sample has hundreds of thousands of distinct CDR3 sequences; about 24% are singletons. Sequences were obtained from peripheral blood. The receptors were sampled from a woman aged 18-29 years with stable Graves' hyperthyroidism. Some clones in this sample may be carry-over from other donors' samples. Both conserved end residues are part of each CDR3. A D gene is named only where the DNA matches it firmly. Expanded clones are given a class, and other clones once, few, many or no size at all.

d_gene	v_gene	abundance	j_gene	CDR3nt	CDR3aa
NA	TRBV15	NA	TRBJ1-2	TGTGCCACCAGCTACCTCAGGGGCGATAACTATGGCTTCACCTTC	CATSYLRGDNYGFTF
NA	TRBV27	many	TRBJ1-2	TGTGCCAGCAACCCCGCGGGGCGGAGTCCCTATGGCTACACCTTC	CASNPAGRSPYGYTF
NA	TRBV19	many	TRBJ1-5	TGTGCCAGTAGTATTGCGGAGTATAGCAATCAGCCCCAGCATTTT	CASSIAEYSNQPQHF
TRBD1	TRBV6-2/TRBV6-3	many	TRBJ1-2	TGTGCCAGCAAGAATACAGGGGGCGCTAACTATGGCTACACCTTC	CASKNTGGANYGYTF
TRBD1	TRBV12-3/TRBV12-4	many	TRBJ1-2	TGTGCCAGCAGTACAGGGGGCGGGAGGCATGGCTACACCTTC	CASSTGGGRHGYTF
TRBD2	TRBV5-1	many	TRBJ2-7	TGCGCCAGCGCCGTCACTAGCGGCTCCTACGAGCAGTACTTC	CASAVTSGSYEQYF
NA	TRBV6-1	NA	TRBJ1-1	TGTGCCAGCACTAAAAAAGGAGGCACTGAAGCTTTCTTT	CASTKKGGTEAFF
NA	TRBV6-5	many	TRBJ1-1	TGTGCCAGCAGCTCCGGGTGGGACACTGAAGCTTTCTTT	CASSSGWDTEAFF
NA	TRBV19	many	TRBJ1-2	TGTGCCAGTAGTAACCCCCCGGGAGGCTACACCTTC	CASSNPPGGYTF
NA	TRBV29-1	NA	TRBJ2-3	TGCAGCACCCGACAGGACCCCACAGATACGCAGTATTTT	CSTRQDPTDTQYF